The sequence of this TCR beta chain was determined in a study of T cells expressing NK-cell markers. It was by 5'RACE template switching with UMIs that TCR beta cDNA was made. No DNA is given; TCRdb re-called the 5' RACE reads and lists each CDR3 protein once. This table holds about 460,000 distinct CDR3 sequences. Concerning this clonotype itself: Its cognate antigen is unknown.

Regarding the study as a whole: The study did not resolve the HCMV specificity of expanded NKG2C+ T cell clones. Dominant NKG2C+ clonotypes made up roughly 1.0-7.5% of CD8+ T cells in roughly 6 donors.

Germline V lookup: CDR1 MDHEN, CDR2 SYDVKM. The CDR3 loop spans 12 amino acids. Source material: blood T cells: a sorted CD56 or NKG2C T cell subset, CD4+ or CD8+ T cells, or bulk PBMC T cells (not recorded which). The clonotype comes from a woman between 45 and 60 years old in good health. The V gene is TRBV28, the J gene TRBJ2-1. CDR3 protein: CASSLGWAWQFF.